These 13 T cell receptor beta chains came from one sample sequenced in a study of cytomegalovirus exposure and HLA in healthy donors. A multiplex PCR was run with 60 Vbeta primers and 13 Jbeta primers. This table comes from immunoSEQ multiplex PCR, and its TCRdb copy is limited to in-frame clones, with some not included. The repertoire table contains roughly 50,000 clones. Material: PBMCs. The receptors were sampled from a woman in her thirties or forties in good health and CMV-seronegative.

V usage is TRBV5-1 and J usage is TRBJ2-5; D is unclear. The germline V gene encodes CDR1 SGHRS and CDR2 YFSETQ. The CDR3 length is 16 residues. Trimming shortened V by 0 bases and J by 1 base, and 13 bases separated the two germline ends. CDR3 nucleotide sequence: TGCGCCAGCAGCTTGGTCCCAGCAGCGACCCAAGAGACCCAGTACTTC. The encoded protein is CASSLVPAATQETQYF.

Remarks on this clone: Other DNA sequences within the sample encode an identical CDR3. The chain recombines TRBV30 with TRBJ2-2, with 7 bases identical to TRBD1. V dropped 3 bases and J dropped 5; count of bases not matched to a gene: 0. The germline CDR1 and CDR2 sequences are GTSNPN and SVGIG (reference sequence). The CDR3 has 12 amino acids. CDR3 bases: TGTGCCTGGAGCAGGGGGACCGGGGAGCTGTTTTTT. Translating it yields CAWSRGTGELFF.

V and J are TRBV9 and TRBJ1-5; no firm D call. This CDR3 is built from 15 residues. The V gene lost 1 base and the J gene lost 4 bases, with 12 bases spanning the gap. Per the germline V gene, CDR1 is SGDLS and CDR2 is YYNGEE. CDR3 in DNA: TGTGCCAGCAGCGTATCGAACGGGGTGAATCAGCCCCAGCATTTT. Its protein is CASSVSNGVNQPQHF.

The rearrangement links TRBV5-1 to TRBJ2-5; D perhaps matches TRBD2 (5 bases). V was pared by 1 base and J by 5 bases, with 12 bases between. This CDR3 comprises 14 residues. From germline, CDR1 is SGHRS and CDR2 YFSETQ. This chain's CDR3 is CASSLHPGEETQYF. The DNA of the CDR3 is TGCGCCAGCAGCTTGCACCCCGGGGAGGAGACCCAGTACTTC.

The genes are TRBV10-3 and TRBJ2-1, with 9 bases fitting TRBD2. CDR3 length equals 15 residues. Germline assignment: CDR1 ENHRY and CDR2 SYGVKD. The J segment lost 0 bases and the V segment lost 6 bases, leaving 3 bases of the junction unmatched. CDR3 protein: CAIRHSGSSYNEQFF. The CDR3 bases are TGTGCCATCAGGCATAGCGGGAGCTCCTACAATGAGCAGTTCTTC.

The chain has TRBV6-5 and TRBJ1-2; tentative D call: TRBD1 (5 bases). This CDR3 has 13 amino acids. The V end was cut by 5 bases, the J end by 1 base, with 8 bases between. Germline V gene data show CDR1 as MNHEY and CDR2 as SVGAGI. Written as DNA, the CDR3 is TGTGCCAGCAGTGGAGGGGATAACTATGGCTACACCTTC. Residues: CASSGGDNYGYTF.

The V gene is TRBV14, the J gene TRBJ2-1; D is unresolved. Germline values: CDR1 SGHDN, CDR2 FVKESK. Trimming shortened V by 4 bases and J by 2 bases, and 12 bases separated the two germline ends. The CDR3 is made up of 15 amino acids. The CDR3 DNA follows: TGTGCCAGCAGCCCTTTGCGCCTAGCCTACAATGAGCAGTTCTTC. Amino acids: CASSPLRLAYNEQFF.

The CDR3 reads CASRRTGSNIQYF. The CDR3 bases are TGTGCCAGCAGACGGACAGGGTCAAACATTCAGTACTTC. The V call is TRBV11-2, the J call TRBJ2-4; 8 bases are shared with TRBD1. The CDR3 runs 13 residues. Trimming at V came to 6 bases and at J to 6 bases, leaving 4 bases not matched to a gene. CDR1 is SGHAT and CDR2 is FQNNGV in the germline V gene.

The gene calls are TRBV7-9 and TRBJ2-2; 11 bases agree with TRBD2. V lost 5 bases, J lost 2 bases, and 4 bases stayed unmatched. The CDR3 runs to 16 residues. CDR1 and CDR2 (germline): SEHNR, FQNEAQ (reference sequence). This CDR3 is CASSPRLAGNTGELFF. The CDR3 region has the DNA TGTGCCAGCAGCCCGAGACTAGCGGGAAACACCGGGGAGCTGTTTTTT.

This CDR3 is CATLDSGLRAYEQYF. CDR3 bases: TGTGCCACCCTGGACAGCGGCCTAAGGGCCTACGAGCAGTACTTC. This sequence joins TRBV28 and TRBJ2-7; TRBD1 might be the D (6 bases). The CDR3 is 15 amino acids. Germline V gives CDR1 MDHEN, CDR2 SYDVKM. The ends were cut back, 10 bases at V and 2 bases at J, with 21 bases in the middle.

The V gene is TRBV5-1, the J gene TRBJ2-7, with D possibly TRBD2 on 6 matching bases. V lost 0 bases to trimming and J lost 6 bases, with 7 bases between them. Germline loops: CDR1 SGHRS, CDR2 YFSETQ. There are 12 residues in the CDR3. This CDR3 reads CASSLEGGEQYF. CDR3 nucleotide sequence: TGCGCCAGCAGCTTGGAGGGAGGCGAGCAGTACTTC.

This sequence joins TRBV7-3 and TRBJ2-3; TRBD2 agrees at 12 bases. Germline lookup yields CDR1 SGHTA and CDR2 FQGTGA. The CDR3 is 15 residues long. The V segment lost 3 bases and the J segment 4 bases; nucleotides outside the gene matches: 2. This chain's CDR3 is CASSLTSGSADTQYF. The CDR3 coding sequence is TGTGCCAGCAGCTTGACTAGCGGGAGTGCAGATACGCAGTATTTT.

This rearrangement joins TRBV9 to TRBJ1-1, with D uncertain. This CDR3 is built from 13 residues. The ends were cut back, 2 bases at V and 0 bases at J, with 5 bases in the middle. Germline V gives CDR1 SGDLS, CDR2 YYNGEE. The DNA for the CDR3 is TGTGCCAGCAGCGTGGCGGTGAACACTGAAGCTTTCTTT. Encoded protein: CASSVAVNTEAFF. Drawing the rest from reference TRBV9 and TRBJ1-1, the complete variable domain is DSGVTQTPKHLITATGQRVTLRCSPRSGDLSVYWYQQSLDQGLQFLIQYYNGEERAKGNILERFSAQQFPDLHSELNLSSLELGDSALYFCASSVAVNTEAFFGQGTRLTVV.